This T cell receptor beta chain was profiled in a study of Ad26.COV2.S vaccination and SARS-CoV-2 variants. Study results and caveats: Vaccine recipients and placebo recipients showed similar non-spike TCR breadth.

The protocol was immunoSEQ multiplex PCR, while the TCRdb copy is restricted to in-frame clones and leaves out a portion. The profile shows about 320,000 clones, roughly 80% of them singletons. The treatment is: some 20 received Ad26.COV2.S at low or high dose, single or two shots; roughly five received placebo; per-sample allocation not given. It was on day 63 after the first vaccine or placebo injection that samples were taken. This person who donated was an adult of 18-55 years in Boston. This CDR3 is built from 14 residues. The V gene's germline CDR1 is SEHNR and CDR2 FQNEAQ (reference sequence). Trimming pared 5 bases from V and 4 bases from J, leaving 15 bases between. About this clone itself: Its antigen is still unknown.

J is TRBJ2-7 and V is TRBV7-9; D uncertain. The source was peripheral blood, collected in a trial of Ad26.COV2.S vaccine versus placebo. The origin of this receptor is a person aged 18-65 years who received the Ad26.COV2.S COVID-19 vaccine or a placebo. CDR3: CASSARVGAYEQYF. The CDR3, as DNA: TGTGCCAGCAGCGCCCGGGTTGGAGCTTACGAGCAGTACTTC.